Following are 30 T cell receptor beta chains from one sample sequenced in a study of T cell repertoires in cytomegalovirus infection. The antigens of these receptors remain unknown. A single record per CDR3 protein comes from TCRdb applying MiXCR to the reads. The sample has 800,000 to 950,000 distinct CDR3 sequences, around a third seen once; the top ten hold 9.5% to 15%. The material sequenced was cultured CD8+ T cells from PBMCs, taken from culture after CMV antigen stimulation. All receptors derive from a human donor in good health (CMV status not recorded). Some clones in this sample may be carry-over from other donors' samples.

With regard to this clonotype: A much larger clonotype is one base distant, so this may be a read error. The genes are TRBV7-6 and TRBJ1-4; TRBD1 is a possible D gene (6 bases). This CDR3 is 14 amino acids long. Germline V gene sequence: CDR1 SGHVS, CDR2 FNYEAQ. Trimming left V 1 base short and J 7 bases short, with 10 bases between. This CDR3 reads CASSLVIGGEKLFF. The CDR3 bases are TGTGCCAGCAGCTTAGTCATAGGGGGTGAAAAACTGTTTTTT.

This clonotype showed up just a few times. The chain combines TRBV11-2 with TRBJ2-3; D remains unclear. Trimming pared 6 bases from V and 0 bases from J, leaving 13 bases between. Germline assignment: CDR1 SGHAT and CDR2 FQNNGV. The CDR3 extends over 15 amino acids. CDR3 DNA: TGTGCCAGCAGGCCGGGTTTGCTTAGCACAGATACGCAGTATTTT. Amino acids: CASRPGLLSTDTQYF.

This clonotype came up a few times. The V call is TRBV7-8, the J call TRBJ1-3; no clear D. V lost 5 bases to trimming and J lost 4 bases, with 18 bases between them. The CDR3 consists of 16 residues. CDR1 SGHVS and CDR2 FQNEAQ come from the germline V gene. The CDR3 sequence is CASSPNRVSRGNTIYF. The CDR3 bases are TGTGCCAGCAGCCCCAATAGGGTCAGTCGGGGAAACACCATATATTTT.

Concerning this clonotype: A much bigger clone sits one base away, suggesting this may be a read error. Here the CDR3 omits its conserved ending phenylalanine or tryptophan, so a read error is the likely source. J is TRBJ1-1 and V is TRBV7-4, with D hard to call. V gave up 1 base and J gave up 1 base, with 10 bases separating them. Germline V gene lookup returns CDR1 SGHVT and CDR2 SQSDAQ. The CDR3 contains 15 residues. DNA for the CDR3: TGTGCCAGCAGCTTAGTGGGCGGGCAGAACACTGAAGCTTTCCTT. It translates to CASSLVGGQNTEAFL.

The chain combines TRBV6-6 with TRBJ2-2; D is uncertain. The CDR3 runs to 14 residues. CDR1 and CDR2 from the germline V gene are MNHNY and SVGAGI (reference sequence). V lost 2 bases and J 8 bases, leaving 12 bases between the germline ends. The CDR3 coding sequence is TGTGCCAGCAGTTACGAGACTGCACCGGGGGAGCTGTTTTTT. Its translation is CASSYETAPGELFF.

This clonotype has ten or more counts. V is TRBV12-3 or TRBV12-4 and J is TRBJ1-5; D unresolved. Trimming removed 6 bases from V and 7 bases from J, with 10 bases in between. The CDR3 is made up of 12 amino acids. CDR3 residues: CASSPSEQPQHF. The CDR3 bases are TGTGCCAGCAGCCCTTCAGAGCAGCCCCAGCATTTT.

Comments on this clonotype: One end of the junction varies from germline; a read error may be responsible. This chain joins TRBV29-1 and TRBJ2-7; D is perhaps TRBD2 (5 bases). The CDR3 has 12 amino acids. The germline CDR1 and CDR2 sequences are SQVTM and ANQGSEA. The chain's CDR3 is CSVTDNGYEQYF. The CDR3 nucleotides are TGTAGCGTTACGGATAACGGGTACGAGCAGTACTTC.

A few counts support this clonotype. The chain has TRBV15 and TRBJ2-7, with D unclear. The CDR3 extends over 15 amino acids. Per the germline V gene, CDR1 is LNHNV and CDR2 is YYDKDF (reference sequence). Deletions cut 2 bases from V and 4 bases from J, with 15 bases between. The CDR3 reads CATSRHAHREYEQYV. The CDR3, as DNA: TGTGCCACCAGCAGACATGCACACCGAGAATACGAGCAGTACGTC.

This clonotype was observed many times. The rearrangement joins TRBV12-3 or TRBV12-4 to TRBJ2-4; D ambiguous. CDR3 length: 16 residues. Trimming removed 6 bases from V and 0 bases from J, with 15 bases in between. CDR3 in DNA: TGTGCCAGCAGCCCATCGTCTGGTTTAGCCAAAAACATTCAGTACTTC. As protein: CASSPSSGLAKNIQYF.

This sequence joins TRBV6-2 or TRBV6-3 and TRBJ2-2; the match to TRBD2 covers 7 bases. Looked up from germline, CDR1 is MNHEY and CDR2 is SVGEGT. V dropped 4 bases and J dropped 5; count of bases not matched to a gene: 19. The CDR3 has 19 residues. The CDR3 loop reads CASSSIILGGEGSTGELFF. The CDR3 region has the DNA TGTGCCAGCAGTTCCATCATCTTGGGAGGGGAAGGATCGACCGGGGAGCTGTTTTTT.

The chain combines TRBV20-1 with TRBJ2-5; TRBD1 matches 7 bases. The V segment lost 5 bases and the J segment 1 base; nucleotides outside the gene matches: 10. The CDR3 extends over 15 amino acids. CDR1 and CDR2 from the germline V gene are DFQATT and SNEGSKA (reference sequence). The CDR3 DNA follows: TGCAGTGCTCTTTCAACCGACAGGGCCCAAGAGACCCAGTACTTC. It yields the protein CSALSTDRAQETQYF.

In DNA form, the CDR3 reads TGCGCCAGCAGCCAAGGGGGGCGGTCTGAAGCTTTCTTT. Translating it yields CASSQGGRSEAFF. This chain joins TRBV4-3 and TRBJ1-1; possibly TRBD1 for D (6 bases). Germline-derived CDR1 and CDR2 are LGHNA and YSLEER. This CDR3 has 13 amino acids. V was shortened by 1 base and J by 6 bases, with 9 bases between the two germline ends.

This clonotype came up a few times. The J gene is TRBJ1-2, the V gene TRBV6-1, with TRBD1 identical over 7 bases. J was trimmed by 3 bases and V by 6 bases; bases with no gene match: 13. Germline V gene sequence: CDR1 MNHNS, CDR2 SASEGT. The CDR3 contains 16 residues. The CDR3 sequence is CASRAFIDRVDYGYTF. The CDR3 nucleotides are TGTGCCAGCAGAGCATTTATTGACAGGGTGGACTATGGCTACACCTTC.

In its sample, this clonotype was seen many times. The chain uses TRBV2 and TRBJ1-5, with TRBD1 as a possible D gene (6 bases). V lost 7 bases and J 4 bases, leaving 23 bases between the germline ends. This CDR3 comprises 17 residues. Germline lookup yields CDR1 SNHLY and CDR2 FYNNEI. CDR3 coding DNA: TGTGCCAGCAAAGTGGCTACCGGGACAAAGAGAAATCAGCCCCAGCATTTT. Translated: CASKVATGTKRNQPQHF. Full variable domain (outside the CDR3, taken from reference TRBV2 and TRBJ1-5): EPEVTQTPSHQVTQMGQEVILRCVPISNHLYFYWYRQILGQKVEFLVSFYNNEISEKSEIFDDQFSVERPDGSNFTLKIRSTKLEDSAMYFCASKVATGTKRNQPQHFGDGTRLSIL.

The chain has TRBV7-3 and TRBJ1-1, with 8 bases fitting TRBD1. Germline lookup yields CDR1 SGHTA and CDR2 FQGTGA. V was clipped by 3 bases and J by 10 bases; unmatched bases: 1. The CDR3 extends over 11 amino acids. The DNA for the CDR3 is TGTGCCAGCAGCTTCGGACAGGGAGCTTTCTTT. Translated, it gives CASSFGQGAFF.

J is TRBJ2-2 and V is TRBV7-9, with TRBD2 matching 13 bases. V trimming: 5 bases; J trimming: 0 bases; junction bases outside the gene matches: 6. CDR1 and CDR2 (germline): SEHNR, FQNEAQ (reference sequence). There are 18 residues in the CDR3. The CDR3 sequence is CASSPKGLAGSNTGELFF. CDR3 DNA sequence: TGTGCCAGCAGCCCAAAGGGACTAGCGGGATCGAACACCGGGGAGCTGTTTTTT.

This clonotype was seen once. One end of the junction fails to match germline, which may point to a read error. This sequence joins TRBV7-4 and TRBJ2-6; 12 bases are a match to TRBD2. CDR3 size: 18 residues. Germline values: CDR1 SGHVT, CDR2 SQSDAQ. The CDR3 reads CANSLGLAGSSGANVLTF. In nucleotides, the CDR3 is TGTGCCAACAGCTTAGGACTAGCGGGGAGCTCTGGGGCCAACGTCCTGACTTTC.

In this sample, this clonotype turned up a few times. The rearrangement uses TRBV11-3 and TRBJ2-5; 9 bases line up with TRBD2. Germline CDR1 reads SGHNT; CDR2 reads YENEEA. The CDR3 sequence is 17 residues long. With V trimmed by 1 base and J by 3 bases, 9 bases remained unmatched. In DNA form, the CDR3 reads TGTGCCAGCAGCTTAGGGTACGGCGGGGGGGCCGAAGAGACCCAGTACTTC. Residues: CASSLGYGGGAEETQYF.

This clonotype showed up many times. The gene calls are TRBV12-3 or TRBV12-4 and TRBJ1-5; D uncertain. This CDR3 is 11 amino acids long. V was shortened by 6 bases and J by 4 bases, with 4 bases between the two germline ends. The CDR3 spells CASSSNQPQHF. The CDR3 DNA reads TGTGCCAGCAGCTCGAATCAGCCCCAGCATTTT.

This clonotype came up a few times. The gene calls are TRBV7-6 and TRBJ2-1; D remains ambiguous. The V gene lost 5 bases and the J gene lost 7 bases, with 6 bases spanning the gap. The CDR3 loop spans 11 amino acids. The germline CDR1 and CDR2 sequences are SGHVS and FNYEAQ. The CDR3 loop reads CASSTINEQFF. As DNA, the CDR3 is TGTGCCAGCAGCACAATAAATGAGCAGTTCTTC. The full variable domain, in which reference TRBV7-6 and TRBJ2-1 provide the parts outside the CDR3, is GAGVSQSPRYKVTKRGQDVALRCDPISGHVSLYWYRQALGQGPEFLTYFNYEAQQDKSGLPNDRFSAERPEGSISTLTIQRTEQRDSAMYRCASSTINEQFFGPGTRLTVL.

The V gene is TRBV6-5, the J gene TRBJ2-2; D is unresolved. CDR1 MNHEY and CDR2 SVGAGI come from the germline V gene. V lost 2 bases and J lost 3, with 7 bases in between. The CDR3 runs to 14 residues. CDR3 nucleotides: TGTGCCAGCAGTTACAGAGCTTACACCGGGGAGCTGTTTTTT. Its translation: CASSYRAYTGELFF.

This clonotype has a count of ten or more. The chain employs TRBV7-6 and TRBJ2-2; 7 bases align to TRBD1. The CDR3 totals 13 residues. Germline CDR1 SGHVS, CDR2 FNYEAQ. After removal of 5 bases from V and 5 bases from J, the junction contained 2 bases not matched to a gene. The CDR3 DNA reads TGTGCCAGCAGCGGGGGACAGACCGGGGAGCTGTTTTTT. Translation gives CASSGGQTGELFF.

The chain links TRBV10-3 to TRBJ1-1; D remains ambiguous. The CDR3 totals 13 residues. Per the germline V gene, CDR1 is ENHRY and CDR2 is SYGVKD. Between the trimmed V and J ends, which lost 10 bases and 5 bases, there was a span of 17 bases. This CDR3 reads CATSLGRETEAFF. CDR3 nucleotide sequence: TGTGCCACCTCCCTCGGGAGAGAGACTGAAGCTTTCTTT.

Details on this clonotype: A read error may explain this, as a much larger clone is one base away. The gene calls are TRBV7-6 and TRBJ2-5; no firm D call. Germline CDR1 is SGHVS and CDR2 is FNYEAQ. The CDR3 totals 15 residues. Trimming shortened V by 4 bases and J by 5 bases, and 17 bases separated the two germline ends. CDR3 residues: CASSWWSTRKETQYF. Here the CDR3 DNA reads TGTGCCAGCAGCTGGTGGTCGACAAGGAAGGAGACCCAGTACTTC. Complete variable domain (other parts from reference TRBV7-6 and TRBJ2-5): GAGVSQSPRYKVTKRGQDVALRCDPISGHVSLYWYRQALGQGPEFLTYFNYEAQQDKSGLPNDRFSAERPEGSISTLTIQRTEQRDSAMYRCASSWWSTRKETQYFGPGTRLLVL.

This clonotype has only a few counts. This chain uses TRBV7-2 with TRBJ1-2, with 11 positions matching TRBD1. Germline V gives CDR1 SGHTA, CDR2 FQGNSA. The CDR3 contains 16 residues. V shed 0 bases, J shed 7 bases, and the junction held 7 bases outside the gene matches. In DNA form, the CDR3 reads TGTGCCAGCAGCTTAGCCTGGGACAGGGGGTTAATTGGCTACACCTTC. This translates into CASSLAWDRGLIGYTF.

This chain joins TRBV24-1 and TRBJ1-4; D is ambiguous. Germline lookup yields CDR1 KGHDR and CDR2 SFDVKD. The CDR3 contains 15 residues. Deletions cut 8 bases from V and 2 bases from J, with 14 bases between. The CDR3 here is CATMDAASTNEKLFF. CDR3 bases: TGTGCCACCATGGACGCTGCGAGCACTAATGAAAAACTGTTTTTT.

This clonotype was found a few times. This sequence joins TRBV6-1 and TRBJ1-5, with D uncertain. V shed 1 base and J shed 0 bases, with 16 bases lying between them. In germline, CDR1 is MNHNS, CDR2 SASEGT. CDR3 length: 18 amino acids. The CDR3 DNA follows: TGTGCCAGCAGTGAAGTGGGGAGAGAGGAAATTAGCAATCAGCCCCAGCATTTT. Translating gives CASSEVGREEISNQPQHF.

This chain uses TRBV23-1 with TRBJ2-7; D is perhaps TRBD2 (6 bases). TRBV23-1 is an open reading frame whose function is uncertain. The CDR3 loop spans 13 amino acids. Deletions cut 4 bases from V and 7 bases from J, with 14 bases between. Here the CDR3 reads CASSLGGAREQYV. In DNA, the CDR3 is TGCGCCAGCAGTCTCGGGGGTGCGCGGGAGCAGTACGTC.

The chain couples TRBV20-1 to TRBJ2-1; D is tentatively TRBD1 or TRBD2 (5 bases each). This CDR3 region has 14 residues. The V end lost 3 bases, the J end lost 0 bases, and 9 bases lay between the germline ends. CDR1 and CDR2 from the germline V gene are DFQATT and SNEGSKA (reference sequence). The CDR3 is CSARRGDSYNEQFF. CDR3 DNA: TGCAGTGCTAGGCGAGGGGACTCCTACAATGAGCAGTTCTTC.

The CDR3 sequence is CASSHQDRVDEKLFF. In DNA form, the CDR3 reads TGCGCCAGCAGCCACCAGGACAGGGTGGATGAAAAACTGTTTTTT. V usage is TRBV4-3 and J usage is TRBJ1-4, with 8 bases aligning to TRBD1. Germline V lookup: CDR1 LGHNA, CDR2 YSLEER. Trimming removed 3 bases from V and 6 bases from J; junction bases left unmatched: 6. CDR3 length: 15 amino acids.